This TCR beta chain is from a study of blood T cells in healthy people across ages. Across the whole study: Template switching picked up about one barcoded beta molecule for each two T cells.

Comments on this clonotype: Its antigen is currently unknown.

Primed by a sample-barcoded 5' primer and a J-beta primer mix, a second PCR proceeded for about 6 to 12 cycles. In TCRdb, the 5' RACE reads were re-called with MiXCR into one record per CDR3 protein. Counted here are 1.8 million or so distinct CDR3 sequences, around 42% occurring once; the ten biggest clones make up around 23%. The germline CDR1 and CDR2 sequences are MNHNS and SASEGT. CDR3 size: 13 residues. With 3 bases clipped from V and 13 bases from J, the junction kept 5 bases outside the gene matches. General study findings and limits: The lack of PBMC sorting stopped any conclusive naive versus antigen-experienced comparison. With naive T cell percentage, TCR beta diversity showed a strong correlation.

Input material: blood. The rearrangement links TRBV6-1 to TRBJ1-6, with TRBD1 identical over 8 bases. This clonotype was sampled from a human donor in good health. This CDR3 reads CASSDSGGWPLHF. The CDR3 DNA follows: TGTGCCAGCAGTGACTCAGGGGGCTGGCCCCTCCACTTT.